The present entry profiles one T cell receptor beta chain with its context. One end of the junction is discordant with germline, which a read error may explain. The data belong to a study of tumor-infiltrating lymphocytes in glioblastoma multiforme. Three nested ARM-PCR rounds with V-beta and C-beta primers built TCRB libraries. TCRdb re-called the multiplex PCR reads through MiXCR, storing one row per CDR3 protein. The table includes around 10,000 distinct CDR3 sequences, roughly 70% detected once. Material for sequencing was brain tumor tissue. This TCR was sampled from a male donor with glioblastoma.

CDR3 region: CAATRCNEQLF. CDR3 in DNA: TGTGCTGCAACACGTTGCAATGAGCAGCTCTTC. J is TRBJ2-1 and V is TRBV12-3 or TRBV12-4; D not certain. This CDR3 is built from 11 residues.